Below are 29 T cell receptor beta chains sequenced from a single sample in a study of shared clonotypes between healthy human individuals. Generated by immunoSEQ multiplex PCR, the TCRdb table keeps only in-frame clones and is missing some. Of about 450,000 clones in the sample, more than 75% were seen once. Material: PBMCs. The origin of the receptors is a woman aged 40-49 years in good health. Some clones in this sample may be carry-over from other donors' samples.

In this sample, this clone turned up a few times. The rearrangement uses TRBV28 and TRBJ1-1; no firm D call. Germline V gives CDR1 MDHEN, CDR2 SYDVKM. V lost 3 bases and J 11 bases, leaving 16 bases between the germline ends. The CDR3 is 13 residues long. CDR3 sequence: CASSFPFPNRAFF. CDR3 nucleotide sequence: TGTGCCAGCAGTTTCCCATTTCCCAACCGGGCTTTCTTT.

This clone is a singleton in its sample. The chain links TRBV6-5 to TRBJ1-4, with D possibly matching TRBD1 (5 bases). This CDR3 comprises 14 residues. The V end lost 6 bases, the J end lost 6 bases, and 14 bases lay between the germline ends. Germline CDR1 MNHEY, CDR2 SVGAGI. The CDR3 region is CASRSWDGYEKLFF. CDR3 DNA: TGTGCCAGCAGATCGTGGGACGGCTATGAAAAACTGTTTTTT.

This chain uses TRBV30 with TRBJ2-7, with a tentative D call TRBD2 (6 bases). Germline CDR1 and CDR2: GTSNPN and SVGIG (reference sequence). V was trimmed by 5 bases and J by 4 bases, leaving 15 bases between them. CDR3 length equals 13 residues. The CDR3 DNA reads TGTGCCTGGGAGGAGGGGTTTAGGTACGAGCAGTACTTC. As protein: CAWEEGFRYEQYF.

The J gene is TRBJ2-3, the V gene TRBV28, with D hard to call. V was pared by 5 bases and J by 2 bases, with 11 bases between. The CDR3 covers 14 residues. Germline CDR1 MDHEN, CDR2 SYDVKM. The CDR3 sequence is CASSLTGLTDTQYF. The CDR3 bases are TGTGCCAGCAGTCTGACGGGTCTCACAGATACGCAGTATTTT.

This clone was found a few times. The chain has TRBV14 and TRBJ1-1; D ambiguous. Germline CDR1 is SGHDN and CDR2 is FVKESK. Deletions cut 0 bases from V and 1 base from J, with 15 bases between. The CDR3 sequence is 17 residues long. The CDR3 nucleotides read TGTGCCAGCAGCCAAGATTCTCTAAGGTGGGGGAACACTGAAGCTTTCTTT. The encoded protein is CASSQDSLRWGNTEAFF.

The chain employs TRBV10-3 and TRBJ1-5; D may be TRBD1 (5 bases). The CDR3 is 14 residues long. The ends were cut back, 4 bases at V and 4 bases at J, with 11 bases in the middle. Germline V gene data show CDR1 as ENHRY and CDR2 as SYGVKD. This CDR3 is CAISASQGNQPQHF. The CDR3 DNA reads as TGTGCCATCAGTGCCAGTCAGGGTAATCAGCCCCAGCATTTT.

This chain links TRBV11-2 with TRBJ1-2; 7 nucleotides agree with TRBD1. The CDR3 consists of 15 residues. With 5 bases clipped from V and 1 base from J, the junction kept 7 bases outside the gene matches. The germline V gene encodes CDR1 SGHAT and CDR2 FQNNGV. In nucleotides, the CDR3 is TGTGCCAGCAGCGCAAGGACAGGTCGTAACTATGGCTACACCTTC. Residues: CASSARTGRNYGYTF.

This chain joins TRBV5-1 and TRBJ1-1; 11 positions agree with TRBD1. Germline assignment: CDR1 SGHRS and CDR2 YFSETQ. J lost 3 bases, V lost 4 bases, and 2 bases had no gene match. This CDR3 is 14 amino acids long. The chain's CDR3 is CASSKGQGDTEAFF. CDR3 in DNA: TGCGCCAGCAGCAAGGGACAGGGGGACACTGAAGCTTTCTTT.

V usage is TRBV30 and J usage is TRBJ2-1; D is ambiguous. This CDR3 has 10 amino acids. Germline V gene lookup returns CDR1 GTSNPN and CDR2 SVGIG (reference sequence). Trimming left V 2 bases short and J 10 bases short, with 6 bases between. CDR3 sequence (DNA): TGTGCCTGGAGTAGGCAAGAGCAGTTCTTC. This sequence encodes CAWSRQEQFF. Drawing the rest from reference TRBV30 and TRBJ2-1, the complete variable domain is SQTIHQWPATLVQPVGSPLSLECTVEGTSNPNLYWYRQAAGRGLQLLFYSVGIGQISSEVPQNLSASRPQDRQFILSSKKLLLSDSGFYLCAWSRQEQFFGPGTRLTVL.

V and J are TRBV15 and TRBJ2-5; TRBD2 matches at 8 bases. V shed 0 bases, J shed 5 bases, and the junction held 11 bases outside the gene matches. The CDR3 length is 17 residues. Germline V CDR1 and CDR2: LNHNV, YYDKDF (reference sequence). CDR3 sequence: CATSRDRVLAGSETQYF. CDR3 coding DNA: TGTGCCACCAGCAGAGATCGGGTTTTAGCGGGATCGGAGACCCAGTACTTC.

This sequence joins TRBV5-8 and TRBJ2-6; D uncertain. The V and J ends lost 1 base and 2 bases respectively, with 10 bases between them. The CDR3 covers 16 residues. Germline V gives CDR1 SGHTS, CDR2 YDEGEE. The CDR3 reads CASSLYSRPGANVLTF. The CDR3 nucleotides are TGTGCCAGCAGCTTGTATTCTCGACCTGGGGCCAACGTCCTGACTTTC.

The chain links TRBV29-1 to TRBJ2-2, with 8 bases aligning to TRBD1. Germline V gives CDR1 SQVTM, CDR2 ANQGSEA. This CDR3 has 11 residues. After removal of 7 bases from V and 8 bases from J, the junction contained 3 bases not matched to a gene. The CDR3 loop reads CSADRGGELFF. CDR3 in DNA: TGCAGCGCTGACAGGGGTGGGGAGCTGTTTTTT.

The chain couples TRBV19 to TRBJ2-1, with 8 positions matching TRBD2. V lost 5 bases to trimming and J lost 7 bases; unmatched junction nucleotides: 1. This CDR3 is built from 12 residues. CDR1 is LNHDA, CDR2 SQIVND, per germline (reference sequence). In DNA, the CDR3 is TGTGCCAGTAGTCCGGGAGGGAATGAGCAGTTCTTC. This sequence encodes CASSPGGNEQFF.

The chain is built from TRBV18 and TRBJ2-3; weak D call: TRBD2 (6 bases). CDR1 and CDR2 from the germline V gene are KGHSH and LQKENI. This CDR3 spans 12 amino acids. Trimming cost V 3 bases and J 6 bases, with 7 bases left between them. For the CDR3, the DNA is TGTGCCAGCTCACCGGGAGGTGATACGCAGTATTTT. As protein: CASSPGGDTQYF.

V is TRBV7-2 and J is TRBJ2-1; tentative D call: TRBD2 (6 bases). The germline gives CDR1 SGHTA, CDR2 FQGNSA. The CDR3 consists of 16 residues. Deletions cut 11 bases from V and 3 bases from J, with 23 bases between. The chain's CDR3 is CACKRSGELYYNEQFF. The CDR3 nucleotides are TGTGCCTGTAAGCGTAGCGGAGAACTCTACTACAATGAGCAGTTCTTC.

The rearrangement joins TRBV7-6 to TRBJ2-3, with unresolved D. Per the germline V gene, CDR1 is SGHVS and CDR2 is FNYEAQ. This CDR3 is 13 amino acids long. The V end was cut by 5 bases, the J end by 2 bases, with 8 bases between. CDR3: CASSPFSTDTQYF. The CDR3 DNA reads TGTGCCAGCAGCCCCTTTTCCACAGATACGCAGTATTTT.

The chain recombines TRBV5-4 with TRBJ1-4; the match to TRBD1 covers 9 bases. V was clipped by 4 bases and J by 8 bases; unmatched bases: 12. The germline CDR1 and CDR2 sequences are SGHNT and YYREEE (reference sequence). This CDR3 contains 16 residues. CDR3 nucleotide sequence: TGTGCCAGCAGCCCGTACACACAGGGGGCGCGAGAAAAACTGTTTTTT. Protein product: CASSPYTQGAREKLFF.

The genes are TRBV5-1 and TRBJ2-2, with D tentatively TRBD1 or TRBD2 (5 bases each). The V gene's germline CDR1 is SGHRS and CDR2 YFSETQ. The CDR3 spans 15 residues. Trimming left V 0 bases short and J 5 bases short, with 11 bases between. The CDR3, as DNA: TGCGCCAGCAGCTTGGATGGGGACCGGACCGGGGAGCTGTTTTTT. This sequence encodes CASSLDGDRTGELFF.

The rearrangement links TRBV18 to TRBJ2-2; 11 nucleotides agree with TRBD1. The CDR3 length is 16 residues. The V gene end was trimmed by 4 bases and the J gene end by 2 bases; junction bases not matched to a gene: 3. Germline CDR1 and CDR2: KGHSH and LQKENI. CDR3 DNA sequence: TGTGCCAGCTCACGGACAGGGGGCGGAAACACCGGGGAGCTGTTTTTT. Its translation is CASSRTGGGNTGELFF.

This clone has only a few counts. V gene TRBV6-4 combines with J gene TRBJ2-3, with TRBD1 identical over 8 bases. V shed 4 bases and J 4 bases; nucleotides not matched to a gene: 4. From germline, CDR1 is MRHNA and CDR2 SNTAGT. The CDR3 runs 14 residues. The CDR3 DNA sequence: TGTGCCAGCAGTGCGGGACAGGAGCCAGATACGCAGTATTTT. It codes for CASSAGQEPDTQYF.

The rearrangement links TRBV10-2 to TRBJ2-3; possibly TRBD2 for D (6 bases). This CDR3 contains 16 residues. Germline CDR1 reads WSHSY; CDR2 reads SAAADI. Trimming stripped 2 bases from V and 6 bases from J, with 18 bases between. DNA of the CDR3: TGCGCCAGCAGTGAGCGACTAGTTTCCCTAGGTGATACGCAGTATTTT. Its translation is CASSERLVSLGDTQYF.

The chain combines TRBV30 with TRBJ1-4, with 8 nucleotides matching TRBD1. The V segment lost 5 bases and the J segment 8 bases; nucleotides outside the gene matches: 10. Germline lookup yields CDR1 GTSNPN and CDR2 SVGIG (reference sequence). CDR3 length: 14 residues. CDR3: CAWGRQGIGEKLFF. DNA of the CDR3: TGTGCCTGGGGTCGACAGGGGATTGGCGAAAAACTGTTTTTT.

The chain combines TRBV11-2 with TRBJ2-2, with 13 bases matching TRBD2. After removal of 5 bases from V and 6 bases from J, the junction contained 6 bases not matched to a gene. Germline V gene data show CDR1 as SGHAT and CDR2 as FQNNGV. The CDR3 is 16 amino acids. CDR3 amino acids: CASSPRTSGRAGELFF. In DNA, the CDR3 is TGTGCCAGCAGCCCGCGGACTAGCGGGAGAGCCGGGGAGCTGTTTTTT.

The V gene is TRBV19, the J gene TRBJ1-1; TRBD1 agrees at 7 bases. Germline CDR1 is LNHDA and CDR2 is SQIVND (reference sequence). The CDR3 sequence is 14 residues long. With 7 bases clipped from V and 8 bases from J, the junction kept 13 bases outside the gene matches. CDR3 DNA: TGTGCCAGTACTCCTCGGTCAGGGGGGCAAGAAGCTTTCTTT. Its protein is CASTPRSGGQEAFF. Full variable domain (remainder filled in from reference TRBV19 and TRBJ1-1): DGGITQSPKYLFRKEGQNVTLSCEQNLNHDAMYWYRQDPGQGLRLIYYSQIVNDFQKGDIAEGYSVSREKKESFPLTVTSAQKNPTAFYLCASTPRSGGQEAFFGQGTRLTVV.

The chain is built from TRBV10-2 and TRBJ1-5; no clear D. Germline V lookup: CDR1 WSHSY, CDR2 SAAADI. V dropped 10 bases and J dropped 6 bases, with 13 bases sitting between them. The CDR3 runs 12 residues. DNA for the CDR3: TGCGCCACCCGAACAACAATTCAGCCCCAGCATTTT. This gives the protein CATRTTIQPQHF.

This chain uses TRBV19 with TRBJ2-2; TRBD1 is a possible D gene (6 bases). Germline loops: CDR1 LNHDA, CDR2 SQIVND (reference sequence). The ends were cut back, 4 bases at V and 8 bases at J, with 11 bases in the middle. The CDR3 contains 13 residues. CDR3 sequence (DNA): TGTGCCAGTAGTACCTATACAGGGGGGGAGCTGTTTTTT. Translated, it gives CASSTYTGGELFF.

The rearrangement uses TRBV6-4 and TRBJ2-1, with 10 bases fitting TRBD2. V was clipped by 3 bases and J by 4 bases; unmatched bases: 6. The CDR3 runs 16 residues. The germline CDR1 and CDR2 sequences are MRHNA and SNTAGT. The CDR3 bases are TGTGCCAGCAGTGATTCTGGACTAGCGGATTACAATGAGCAGTTCTTC. It translates to CASSDSGLADYNEQFF.

Note on this clone: The same CDR3 also results from other DNA sequences found in this sample. This chain joins TRBV20-1 and TRBJ1-1; no clear D. The V end was cut by 0 bases, the J end by 8 bases, with 7 bases between. The germline V gene encodes CDR1 DFQATT and CDR2 SNEGSKA (reference sequence). The CDR3 is 11 amino acids. This chain's CDR3 is CSAREGAEAFF. CDR3 bases: TGCAGTGCTAGAGAGGGTGCCGAAGCTTTCTTT.

This clone was observed at least ten times. The sample holds other DNA sequences that translate to the same CDR3. The chain joins TRBV28 to TRBJ2-7, with 8 nucleotides matching TRBD2. Germline trimming cut 5 bases from V and 6 bases from J; bases unmatched to any gene: 6. This CDR3 is 13 amino acids long. Germline V gene data show CDR1 as MDHEN and CDR2 as SYDVKM. CDR3 bases: TGTGCCAGCAGTAGCGGGAGTCTGGGCGAGCAGTACTTC. Protein: CASSSGSLGEQYF.